These 16 T cell receptor beta chains originate from one sample sequenced in a study of shared clonotypes between healthy human individuals. The repertoire was sequenced with immunoSEQ multiplex PCR; TCRdb's copy has only in-frame clones and lacks some. This table holds around 510,000 clones, roughly 95% found once. Sequences were obtained from naive CD4+ T cells sorted from blood. Stated subset: CD45RA+ positively selected. The receptor source for this set is a woman aged 30 to 39 in good health.

The CDR3 region has the DNA TGTGCCAGCAGTCCCCGGCAGGCGTCCTACGAGCAGTACTTC. Amino acids: CASSPRQASYEQYF. This chain connects TRBV27 to TRBJ2-7; D gene uncertain. The CDR3 is 14 residues long. Trimming cost V 5 bases and J 1 base, with 12 bases left between them. Germline lookup yields CDR1 MNHEY and CDR2 SMNVEV (reference sequence).

The V gene is TRBV7-3, the J gene TRBJ2-3; 9 bases are a match to TRBD1. After removal of 5 bases from V and 0 bases from J, the junction contained 6 bases not matched to a gene. Germline loops: CDR1 SGHTA, CDR2 FQGTGA. The CDR3 extends over 16 amino acids. The CDR3 DNA sequence: TGTGCCAGCAGCACCTCCGGGACAGGGAGCACAGATACGCAGTATTTT. Its protein product is CASSTSGTGSTDTQYF.

This chain connects TRBV4-2 to TRBJ1-4, with D unclear. Between the trimmed V and J ends, which lost 3 bases and 3 bases, there was a span of 11 bases. Germline CDR1 is LGHNA and CDR2 is YNFKEQ. This CDR3 comprises 15 residues. CDR3 nucleotide sequence: TGTGCCAGCAGCCATGAGGATCTCGCTAATGAAAAACTGTTTTTT. It encodes CASSHEDLANEKLFF.

This CDR3 reads CASSTPGGGNQPQHF. In DNA, the CDR3 is TGTGCCAGCAGCACCCCAGGCGGGGGCAATCAGCCCCAGCATTTT. This chain uses TRBV28 with TRBJ1-5; D uncertain. Germline loops: CDR1 MDHEN, CDR2 SYDVKM. The CDR3 consists of 15 residues. The germline V and J ends were trimmed by 6 bases and 2 bases, with 14 bases remaining between them.

CDR3 amino acids: CASSLLGQGGEKLFF. Here the CDR3 DNA reads TGTGCCAGTAGTCTTCTGGGACAGGGAGGTGAAAAACTGTTTTTT. The rearrangement uses TRBV19 and TRBJ1-4; 9 positions agree with TRBD1. Germline CDR1 is LNHDA and CDR2 is SQIVND (reference sequence). The CDR3 sequence is 15 residues long. J gave up 7 bases and V 5 bases, and 8 bases lay outside the gene matches. Drawing the rest from reference TRBV19 and TRBJ1-4, the complete variable domain is DGGITQSPKYLFRKEGQNVTLSCEQNLNHDAMYWYRQDPGQGLRLIYYSQIVNDFQKGDIAEGYSVSREKKESFPLTVTSAQKNPTAFYLCASSLLGQGGEKLFFGSGTQLSVL.

The chain carries TRBV2 and TRBJ2-5; D gene uncertain. V dropped 4 bases and J dropped 2 bases, with 11 bases sitting between them. Germline CDR1 and CDR2: SNHLY and FYNNEI. The CDR3 extends over 14 amino acids. The CDR3 protein is CASSALILQETQYF. The CDR3 DNA sequence: TGTGCCAGCAGTGCACTTATCCTTCAAGAGACCCAGTACTTC.

The chain carries TRBV10-3 and TRBJ1-1; D not resolved. V was trimmed by 4 bases and J by 0 bases, leaving 9 bases between them. The CDR3 extends over 14 amino acids. Germline CDR1 is ENHRY and CDR2 is SYGVKD. The CDR3 here is CAISVEIMNTEAFF. DNA for the CDR3: TGTGCCATCAGTGTGGAAATCATGAACACTGAAGCTTTCTTT.

The V call is TRBV6-6, the J call TRBJ1-1; D not certain. Germline CDR1 and CDR2: MNHNY and SVGAGI (reference sequence). The CDR3 is 12 amino acids. Deletions cut 6 bases from V and 8 bases from J, with 13 bases between. The CDR3 nucleotides read TGTGCCAGCAGAACCGAGGGAACCGAAGCTTTCTTT. Translated: CASRTEGTEAFF.

This chain uses TRBV11-3 with TRBJ2-7, with a weak D call TRBD1 (7 bases). With 1 base removed from V and 3 bases from J, the gap between germline ends came to 13 bases. CDR3 length: 15 residues. Per the germline V gene, CDR1 is SGHNT and CDR2 is YENEEA. The chain's CDR3 is CASSLVWQGGYEQYF. In nucleotides, the CDR3 is TGTGCCAGCAGCTTAGTTTGGCAGGGGGGCTACGAGCAGTACTTC.

This chain joins TRBV4-2 and TRBJ1-1; no firm D call. Trimming pared 1 base from V and 1 base from J, leaving 10 bases between. The CDR3 sequence is 15 residues long. The germline CDR1 and CDR2 sequences are LGHNA and YNFKEQ. As DNA, the CDR3 is TGTGCCAGCAGCCAAGTGTCGGAGGGGAACACTGAAGCTTTCTTT. Amino acids: CASSQVSEGNTEAFF.

The chain uses TRBV6-1 and TRBJ1-4, with D unresolved. The germline gives CDR1 MNHNS, CDR2 SASEGT. The CDR3 contains 14 residues. V was trimmed by 1 base and J by 5 bases, leaving 8 bases between them. Here the CDR3 reads CASSEGWKNEKLFF. The CDR3 nucleotides are TGTGCCAGCAGTGAAGGTTGGAAGAATGAAAAACTGTTTTTT.

This chain joins TRBV6-4 and TRBJ2-6; D is uncertain. CDR3 length: 18 amino acids. Germline CDR1 is MRHNA and CDR2 is SNTAGT. The germline V and J ends were trimmed by 6 bases and 2 bases, with 20 bases remaining between them. In DNA, the CDR3 is TGTGCCAGCAGCGTCCGGGCTTCTGATAGGGCTGGGGCCAACGTCCTGACTTTC. Its translation: CASSVRASDRAGANVLTF.

This chain's CDR3 is CSVVALTSSGNTIYF. The CDR3 DNA is TGCAGCGTTGTGGCCCTGACGAGCTCTGGAAACACCATATATTTT. The chain is built from TRBV29-1 and TRBJ1-3; no firm D call. In germline, CDR1 is SQVTM, CDR2 ANQGSEA. V lost 4 bases, J lost 0 bases, and 13 bases lay in between. The CDR3 totals 15 residues.

This sequence joins TRBV11-2 and TRBJ2-7; 11 nucleotides agree with TRBD2. The germline gives CDR1 SGHAT, CDR2 FQNNGV. The CDR3 totals 14 residues. J gave up 5 bases and V 4 bases, and 4 bases lay outside the gene matches. The CDR3 sequence is CASSWTSGLDEQYF. The CDR3 DNA reads TGTGCCAGCAGCTGGACTAGCGGGCTAGACGAGCAGTACTTC.

The chain combines TRBV7-9 with TRBJ2-7; 7 positions agree with TRBD1. This CDR3 contains 15 residues. J gave up 1 base and V 5 bases, and 8 bases lay outside the gene matches. Germline V gene data show CDR1 as SEHNR and CDR2 as FQNEAQ (reference sequence). The chain's CDR3 is CASSRPGTVSYEQYF. DNA of the CDR3: TGTGCCAGCAGCCGACCGGGGACAGTTTCCTACGAGCAGTACTTC.

This chain links TRBV5-1 with TRBJ2-7, with TRBD1 identical over 7 bases. The junction had 16 bases not matched to a gene; V was cut back by 4 bases and J by 6 bases. The CDR3 is 16 residues long. Germline-derived CDR1 and CDR2 are SGHRS and YFSETQ. The DNA for the CDR3 is TGCGCCAGCAGCCCCGCTCACAGGGGCTCGGCGGTCGAGCAGTACTTC. Translated: CASSPAHRGSAVEQYF. Filled out from reference TRBV5-1 and TRBJ2-7, the complete variable domain reads KAGVTQTPRYLIKTRGQQVTLSCSPISGHRSVSWYQQTPGQGLQFLFEYFSETQRNKGNFPGRFSGRQFSNSRSEMNVSTLELGDSALYLCASSPAHRGSAVEQYFGPGTRLTVT.